This TCR beta chain is drawn from a study of CD8 T cells in ankylosing spondylitis. CDR1 and CDR2 (germline): MDHEN, SYDVKM. CDR3 size: 17 residues. The ends were cut back, 6 bases at V and 4 bases at J, with 19 bases in the middle. In its sample, this clonotype was seen a few times. The antigen is unknown. Overall study results and limits: Disease-linked clones were reportedly significantly enriched in matched ankylosing spondylitis synovial fluid. Peripheral blood held disease-linked clones only at relatively low frequency, and these were CD8+.

Scientists made TCR beta libraries using quantitative 5'-RACE with molecular barcodes. TCRdb processed the 5' RACE reads anew with MiXCR; each CDR3 protein has one entry. This sample has 250,000 to 400,000 distinct CDR3 sequences, with roughly 10% found just once. The chain is built from TRBV28 and TRBJ2-6, with D perhaps matching TRBD1 or TRBD2 (5 bases each). Sequencing was performed on blood, either unsorted or a sorted T cell fraction (not recorded which). The receptor was isolated from a female donor with ankylosing spondylitis or in good health (not recorded which). The CDR3 reads CASSFAGGGSGANVLTF. The CDR3 DNA sequence: TGTGCCAGCAGCTTCGCTGGGGGTGGATCCGGGGCCAACGTCCTGACTTTC.